This TCR beta chain was captured in a study of blood T cell repertoires in COVID-19. Study at large: Nucleic acid was either cDNA or gDNA, and it came from T cells, B-cell-depleted T cells, or PBMCs.

As processed by the authors: Estimated nucleated cell counts came from reference gene primer amplification. Using immunoSEQ multiplex PCR, the repertoire was profiled, and TCRdb retains in-frame clones only, with some absent. D and trimming come from the DNA, and the V and J calls and clone size come from that table. The sample lists over 100,000 clones, 82% occurring once. This CDR3 region has 15 residues. V lost 3 bases and J lost 5; bases outside the gene matches: 8. Germline V lookup: CDR1 SGHDT, CDR2 YYEEEE. V usage is TRBV5-6 and J usage is TRBJ2-1, with 7 positions matching TRBD2. Sequences were obtained from peripheral blood. This clonotype originated in a man between 65 and 85 years old with acute or convalescent COVID-19. The CDR3 DNA is TGTGCCAGCAGCTCATCACTAGCGTTCAACAATGAGCAGTTCTTC. Protein: CASSSSLAFNNEQFF.